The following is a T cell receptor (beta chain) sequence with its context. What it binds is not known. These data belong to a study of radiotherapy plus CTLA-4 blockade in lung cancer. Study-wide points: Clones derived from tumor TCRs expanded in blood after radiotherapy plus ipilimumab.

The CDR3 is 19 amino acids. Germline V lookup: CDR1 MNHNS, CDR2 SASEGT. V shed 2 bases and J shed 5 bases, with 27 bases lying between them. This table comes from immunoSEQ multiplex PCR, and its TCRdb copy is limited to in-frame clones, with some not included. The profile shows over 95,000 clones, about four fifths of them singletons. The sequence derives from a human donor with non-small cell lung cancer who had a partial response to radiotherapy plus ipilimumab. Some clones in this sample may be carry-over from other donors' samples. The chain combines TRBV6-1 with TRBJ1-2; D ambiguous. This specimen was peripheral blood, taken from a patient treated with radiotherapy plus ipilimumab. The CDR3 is CASSENVYGPQLGRYGYTF. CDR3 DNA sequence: TGTGCCAGCAGTGAAAATGTGTACGGCCCACAGTTGGGTCGTTATGGCTACACCTTC.